The clone carrying this T cell receptor beta chain is medium-sized (0.01 to 0.1%) by share. Antigen unknown. The sample comes from a study of a mutant IDH1 vaccine in newly diagnosed glioma. Turning to the study itself: The treated group averaged 40.4 years old and was 62.5% male, roughly 38% female.

The table came from immunoSEQ multiplex PCR; TCRdb's copy has only in-frame clones and leaves some out. The sample contains more than 25,000 clones, 79% of which appear only once. The CDR3 runs to 16 residues. CDR1 is MNHEY and CDR2 is SMNVEV in the germline V gene (reference sequence). V lost 2 bases and J lost 9; bases outside the gene matches: 8. Time point described: week 5, during vaccination. Doses of 300 ug of mutant IDH1 20-mer peptide were given with topical imiquimod. Tumors from donors were new WHO grade 3 or 4 IDH1-mutant astrocytomas with ATRX loss. Source: PBMCs, taken from a glioma patient whose treatment included an IDH1 peptide vaccine. The chain carries TRBV27 and TRBJ2-1; 12 nucleotides match TRBD1. The TCR sequence derives from a man aged 35 to 55 with glioma. Some clones in this sample may be carry-over from other donors' samples. Written as DNA, the CDR3 is TGTGCCAGCAGTTTAGGGGACAGGGGGCTGTCGTTTGAGCAGTTCTTC. It specifies CASSLGDRGLSFEQFF.